The rows below give T cell receptor beta chains drawn from one sample of a study of blood T cell repertoires in COVID-19. Sequenced by immunoSEQ multiplex PCR; TCRdb stores in-frame clones only, minus some. This sample has 70,000 or so clones, with 82% found just once. The specimen was peripheral blood. These receptors were taken from a human donor in a cohort sampled during active COVID-19. Each CDR3 is given with its conserved first and last residue.

>TRBV24-1
CATNYRGLCGYTF
>TRBV4-2
CASSQGQGAYEQYF
>TRBV4-3
CASSPEELSVLNTGELFF
>TRBV6-5
CASNQYRDTEAFF
>TRBV6-5
CASKPRRGEAFF
>TRBV2
CATSVQGGSEQYF
>TRBV3-1/TRBV3-2
CASSRSGGGDMRWNYGYTF
>TRBV6-5
CASTRTGQGAGYTF
>TRBV30
CAWNTGGFYEQYF
>TRBV3-1/TRBV3-2
CASSQGSRGLGNTIYF
>TRBV5-6
CASSFFGQQLLGAFF
>TRBV6-1
CASSEGEGGYTF
>TRBV5-1
CATREATKGGYTF
>TRBV3-1/TRBV3-2
CASSQDRGASREKLFF
>TRBV7-9
CASSLTGDSAEQYF
>TRBV27
CASSWDRHSNEKLFF
>TRBV6-6
CASSYSRQSYEQYF
>TRBV20-1
CSASMTSLRGQYF
>TRBV7-9
CASSPGSGPGELFF
>TRBV12-3/TRBV12-4
CASSTGTTYGYTF
>TRBV2
CASNRANREGSYTF
>TRBV6-4
CASSPGLNNSPLHF
>TRBV27
CASSLSIADRVDGYTF
>TRBV18
CASSLARDSANTGELFF
>TRBV7-6
CASSLGQGQGYEQYF
>TRBV5-1
CASSFGQSIYGYTF
>TRBV4-3
CASSQELGQSREQYF
>TRBV13
CASSLGRETQYF
>TRBV2
CASSQRSHPSSGANVLTF
>TRBV30
CACLALDTGELFF
>TRBV7-6
CASSLGTGVDQPQHF
>TRBV4-3
CASSQERGGHLDSPLHF
>TRBV9
CASSVAAGIYNSPLHF
>TRBV7-9
CASRPGQPNTEAFF
>TRBV3-1/TRBV3-2
CASSPPGQRETQYF
>TRBV3-1/TRBV3-2
CASSQSDSGYTF
>TRBV11-2
CASSTGQGGYEQYF
>TRBV7-9
CASSSEVGTGEKLFF
>TRBV5-6
CASSLSVRGFREKLFF
>TRBV6-6
CASSRIRTAGFDYGYTF
>TRBV5-6
CASSLRGATNEKLFF
>TRBV19
CASSVADRAFTGNTIYF
>TRBV6-5
CASKDRGRSDGYTF
>TRBV19
CASSPGQESYEQYF